These T cell receptor beta chains were read from a single sample in a study of shared clonotypes between healthy human individuals. Measured with immunoSEQ multiplex PCR; TCRdb has only the in-frame clones, and not every one. The repertoire consists of fewer than 600,000 clones, with 75% to 85% occurring once and the leading ten covering roughly 13%. What was sequenced was PBMCs. All receptors derive from a woman aged 40 to 50 in good health. Some clones in this sample may be carry-over from other donors' samples. Both conserved end residues are part of each CDR3. Fields, in order: D gene, V gene, clone size, J gene, CDR3 protein, CDR3 DNA. The D gene is left open where the match is weak. A clone size is listed for some rows: how often the clone was seen (once, few, many), or a class if it is expanded.

.	TRBV27	.	TRBJ2-1	CASSPYSLGGYNEQFF	TGTGCCAGCAGTCCGTACTCACTAGGGGGTTACAATGAGCAGTTCTTC
TRBD1	TRBV10-2	.	TRBJ2-1	CASSTGQGVSQFF	TGCGCCAGCAGTACAGGACAGGGAGTCTCGCAGTTCTTC
TRBD1	TRBV5-1	.	TRBJ2-5	CASSQTTGAKTQYF	TGCGCCAGCAGCCAGACTACAGGGGCGAAGACCCAGTACTTC
.	TRBV27	once	TRBJ2-7	CASSLGRGSYEQYF	TGTGCCAGCAGCCTGGGACGGGGCTCCTACGAGCAGTACTTC
TRBD2	TRBV6-5	.	TRBJ2-7	CASSYERETSYEQYF	TGTGCCAGCAGTTACGAGCGGGAGACCTCCTACGAGCAGTACTTC
TRBD2	TRBV11-3	.	TRBJ2-7	CASSSSAGVSEQYF	TGTGCCAGCAGCTCAAGCGCGGGAGTCTCGGAGCAGTACTTC
.	TRBV5-1	.	TRBJ1-2	CASSYGTRRGYTF	TGCGCCAGCAGCTATGGGACACGGAGGGGCTACACCTTC
.	TRBV7-8	once	TRBJ2-4	CASSLVRPPGAKNIQYF	TGTGCCAGCAGCTTAGTTCGGCCCCCCGGTGCCAAAAACATTCAGTACTTC
TRBD1	TRBV4-2	.	TRBJ1-4	CASSQGGQANEKLFF	TGTGCCAGCAGCCAAGGGGGACAGGCAAATGAAAAACTGTTTTTT
.	TRBV7-6	.	TRBJ2-2	CASSLRVALDAPGELFF	TGTGCCAGCAGCTTACGGGTAGCGCTAGACGCGCCCGGGGAGCTGTTTTTT
.	TRBV5-4	.	TRBJ2-2	CASSPDSRGSGELFF	TGTGCCAGCAGCCCGGACTCGCGGGGCTCCGGGGAGCTGTTTTTT
.	TRBV19	many	TRBJ2-2	CASSMWNTGELFF	TGTGCCAGTAGTATGTGGAACACCGGGGAGCTGTTTTTT
.	TRBV6-6	many	TRBJ1-1	CASSYRVEGTEAFF	TGTGCCAGCAGTTACAGGGTGGAAGGCACTGAAGCTTTCTTT
TRBD1	TRBV13	.	TRBJ2-1	CASSLGTGNEQFF	TGTGCCAGCAGCCTCGGGACAGGGAATGAGCAGTTCTTC
.	TRBV19	once	TRBJ2-6	CASSISTGANVLTF	TGTGCCAGTAGTATTTCCACTGGGGCCAACGTCCTGACTTTC
TRBD1	TRBV5-1	.	TRBJ2-7	CASRTQGDAYEQYF	TGCGCCAGCAGGACACAGGGGGACGCCTACGAGCAGTACTTC
TRBD2	TRBV6-6	.	TRBJ2-2	CASSLSGSRVGELFF	TGTGCCAGCAGCCTGAGCGGGAGCAGAGTCGGGGAGCTGTTTTTT
TRBD1	TRBV7-8	few	TRBJ1-1	CASSTYRGEGPTEAFF	TGTGCCAGCAGCACATACAGGGGCGAAGGGCCCACTGAAGCTTTCTTT
TRBD2	TRBV6-5	.	TRBJ2-5	CASIPTSGTQETQYF	TGTGCCAGCATCCCGACTAGCGGGACACAAGAGACCCAGTACTTC
TRBD1	TRBV27	.	TRBJ2-7	CASSFGQGFEQYF	TGTGCCAGCAGTTTCGGACAGGGGTTCGAGCAGTACTTC
TRBD2	TRBV5-1	.	TRBJ2-3	CASSSTPRDTGGSGF	TGCGCCAGCAGCTCGACCCCAAGAGATACGGGAGGATCGGGTTTT
.	TRBV19	.	TRBJ1-5	CASSIGQRRNQPQHF	TGTGCCAGTAGTATAGGGCAGCGTCGCAATCAGCCCCAGCATTTT
.	TRBV28	.	TRBJ1-1	CASSSHRAHTEAFF	TGTGCCAGCAGTTCCCACAGGGCTCACACTGAAGCTTTCTTT
.	TRBV5-1	once	TRBJ2-3	CASSLGQGYDTQYF	TGCGCCAGCAGCTTGGGTCAGGGGTATGATACGCAGTATTTT
.	TRBV5-6	.	TRBJ1-1	CASSRTANTEAFF	TGTGCCAGCAGTAGGACGGCGAACACTGAAGCTTTCTTT
.	TRBV6-4	few	TRBJ2-3	CASSDSMASDTQYF	TGTGCCAGCAGTGACTCGATGGCGTCAGATACGCAGTATTTT
.	TRBV7-9	.	TRBJ2-1	CASSSTRDFYNEQFF	TGTGCCAGCAGCTCCACCCGGGACTTCTACAATGAGCAGTTCTTC
TRBD1	TRBV5-1	.	TRBJ1-2	CASSSGQVYSYGYTF	TGCGCCAGCAGCTCAGGACAGGTTTATTCGTATGGCTACACCTTC
.	TRBV9	.	TRBJ2-7	CASSVDTAGRNEQYF	TGTGCCAGCAGCGTCGATACCGCGGGGCGGAACGAGCAGTACTTC
.	TRBV5-1	.	TRBJ2-2	CASSLGNRDGELFF	TGCGCCAGCAGCTTGGGAAACAGGGACGGGGAGCTGTTTTTT
.	TRBV10-3	.	TRBJ2-2	CAISDGGNRATGELFF	TGTGCCATCAGTGATGGGGGGAACCGGGCCACCGGGGAGCTGTTTTTT
TRBD1	TRBV7-6	.	TRBJ1-1	CASSLASGTGVGVYTEAFF	TGTGCCAGCAGCTTAGCTTCCGGGACAGGGGTTGGTGTGTACACTGAAGCTTTCTTT
TRBD1	TRBV27	.	TRBJ1-1	CASSFHRDRGEAFF	TGTGCCAGCAGTTTTCACCGGGACAGGGGTGAAGCTTTCTTT
TRBD2	TRBV27	.	TRBJ2-2	CASSPAGTSGELFF	TGTGCCAGCAGTCCCGCCGGGACTAGCGGGGAGCTGTTTTTT
TRBD1	TRBV10-3	.	TRBJ1-5	CATRDRPNQPQHF	TGTGCCACCCGGGACAGGCCGAATCAGCCCCAGCATTTT
TRBD2	TRBV9	.	TRBJ2-3	CASSFELAGRPGDTQYF	TGTGCCAGCAGCTTCGAACTAGCGGGCCGTCCCGGAGATACGCAGTATTTT
TRBD2	TRBV7-8	.	TRBJ2-3	CASSLALAGGPTDTQYF	TGTGCCAGCAGCTTAGCGCTTGCGGGAGGGCCTACAGATACGCAGTATTTT
TRBD2	TRBV6-4	.	TRBJ2-1	CASSDSGLAGGNEQFF	TGTGCCAGCAGTGACTCAGGACTAGCGGGGGGCAATGAGCAGTTCTTC
TRBD2	TRBV5-5	.	TRBJ2-5	CASSWEGSGTQYF	TGTGCCAGCAGCTGGGAGGGATCAGGGACCCAGTACTTC
.	TRBV21-1	.	TRBJ2-2	CASSKVAGELFF	TGTGCCAGCAGCAAAGTTGCCGGGGAGCTGTTTTTT
.	TRBV5-4	.	TRBJ2-1	CASSLGFGGRYNEQFF	TGTGCCAGCAGCTTGGGCTTCGGCGGACGCTACAATGAGCAGTTCTTC
.	TRBV14	.	TRBJ1-4	CASSPTYEKLFF	TGTGCCAGCAGCCCGACATATGAAAAACTGTTTTTT
TRBD1	TRBV2	.	TRBJ2-2	CASSTDRGATGELFF	TGTGCCAGCAGCACAGACAGGGGCGCAACCGGGGAGCTGTTTTTT
TRBD2	TRBV25-1	.	TRBJ2-3	CASSARTSGITDTQYF	TGTGCCAGCAGTGCCCGGACTAGCGGGATCACAGATACGCAGTATTTT
TRBD2	TRBV4-3	.	TRBJ2-1	CASSQAAGGGREQFF	TGCGCCAGCAGCCAAGCGGCGGGAGGCGGAAGGGAGCAGTTCTTC
.	TRBV30	.	TRBJ1-2	CAHSRDYGYTF	TGTGCCCACTCGCGGGACTATGGCTACACCTTC
TRBD2	TRBV30	.	TRBJ2-1	CAWMRSGRDNEQFF	TGTGCCTGGATGAGGTCCGGGAGGGACAATGAGCAGTTCTTC